The 23 T cell receptor beta chains presented below share a single source sample, sequenced in a study of cytotoxic CD8 clonotypes in ibrutinib-treated CLL. Some clones are missing from TCRdb's copy, which holds only in-frame ones; the method was immunoSEQ multiplex PCR. The sample shows roughly 200,000 clones, 72% of them seen only once. The sample consisted of PBMCs, taken after 24 months of ibrutinib treatment. The receptor set was obtained from a human donor with chronic lymphocytic leukemia.

This rearrangement joins TRBV11-3 to TRBJ2-2, with D unresolved. The CDR3 consists of 13 residues. The germline V gene has CDR1 SGHNT and CDR2 YENEEA. V shed 2 bases and J shed 5 bases, with 6 bases lying between them. CDR3 bases: TGTGCCAGCAGCTTAAGCCAGACCGGGGAGCTGTTTTTT. Its protein is CASSLSQTGELFF.

The chain carries TRBV7-9 and TRBJ2-7, with TRBD2 as a possible D gene (5 bases). The CDR3 loop spans 16 amino acids. Trimming removed 1 base at V and 0 bases at J, with 13 bases between. CDR1 is SEHNR and CDR2 is FQNEAQ in the germline V gene (reference sequence). The CDR3 coding sequence is TGTGCCAGCAGCTTAGGGGAGCAGCGCTACTCCTACGAGCAGTACTTC. Amino acids: CASSLGEQRYSYEQYF.

The chain combines TRBV5-1 with TRBJ2-1; 9 bases are a match to TRBD2. V lost 4 bases to trimming and J lost 0 bases; unmatched junction nucleotides: 5. This CDR3 has 16 residues. Germline loops: CDR1 SGHRS, CDR2 YFSETQ. The CDR3 is CASSPGSGSSYNEQFF. The DNA of the CDR3 is TGCGCCAGCAGCCCCGGTAGCGGGAGCTCCTACAATGAGCAGTTCTTC.

The rearrangement links TRBV7-9 to TRBJ1-1; D uncertain. The CDR3 is 13 amino acids. The germline V and J ends were trimmed by 1 base and 6 bases, with 9 bases remaining between them. Germline lookup yields CDR1 SEHNR and CDR2 FQNEAQ (reference sequence). The CDR3 sequence: CASSLEGGAEAFF. CDR3 coding DNA: TGTGCCAGCAGCTTAGAGGGAGGCGCTGAAGCTTTCTTT.

The chain combines TRBV5-1 with TRBJ1-4; 9 bases are shared with TRBD1. This CDR3 has 15 residues. Germline CDR1 SGHRS, CDR2 YFSETQ. With V trimmed by 4 bases and J by 7 bases, 8 bases remained unmatched. The CDR3 DNA sequence: TGCGCCAGCAGCCGAACCGGGACAGGGCTTGAAAAACTGTTTTTT. It specifies CASSRTGTGLEKLFF. Complete variable domain (other parts from reference TRBV5-1 and TRBJ1-4): KAGVTQTPRYLIKTRGQQVTLSCSPISGHRSVSWYQQTPGQGLQFLFEYFSETQRNKGNFPGRFSGRQFSNSRSEMNVSTLELGDSALYLCASSRTGTGLEKLFFGSGTQLSVL.

The chain combines TRBV6-4 with TRBJ1-1; D unclear. CDR1 MRHNA and CDR2 SNTAGT come from the germline V gene. The CDR3 spans 15 residues. With 3 bases removed from V and 0 bases from J, the gap between germline ends came to 11 bases. In DNA form, the CDR3 reads TGTGCCAGCAGTGAGAGGGTTGGCATGAACACTGAAGCTTTCTTT. As protein: CASSERVGMNTEAFF.

The chain uses TRBV9 and TRBJ2-3; D possibly corresponds to TRBD2 (5 bases). The germline CDR1 and CDR2 sequences are SGDLS and YYNGEE. The CDR3 is 13 residues long. V lost 6 bases and J lost 5, with 13 bases in between. CDR3 coding DNA: TGTGCCAGCAACTCCGGGGTAGTAGATACGCAGTATTTT. It yields the protein CASNSGVVDTQYF.

This chain joins TRBV29-1 and TRBJ1-2; D uncertain. V lost 4 bases to trimming and J lost 2 bases, with 8 bases between them. The CDR3 contains 12 residues. Germline CDR1 and CDR2: SQVTM and ANQGSEA. The DNA for the CDR3 is TGCAGCGTTGTCCACCAGAACTATGGCTACACCTTC. It codes for CSVVHQNYGYTF.

The table lists this clone with a count of one. V is TRBV27 and J is TRBJ1-5; no firm D call. Germline V gene data show CDR1 as MNHEY and CDR2 as SMNVEV (reference sequence). V lost 6 bases and J 1 base, leaving 13 bases between the germline ends. This CDR3 contains 15 residues. The CDR3 region has the DNA TGTGCCAGCAGGCCGGGCCAAATAAGCAATCAGCCCCAGCATTTT. Its translation is CASRPGQISNQPQHF.

This chain uses TRBV28 with TRBJ2-5; no reliable D call. Deletions cut 2 bases from V and 2 bases from J, with 9 bases between. The CDR3 extends over 14 amino acids. Germline V gene lookup returns CDR1 MDHEN and CDR2 SYDVKM. The CDR3: CASSLLTRQETQYF. CDR3 in DNA: TGTGCCAGCAGTTTACTTACACGACAAGAGACCCAGTACTTC.

The V gene is TRBV29-1, the J gene TRBJ2-3; TRBD2 might be the D (5 bases). Germline CDR1 reads SQVTM; CDR2 reads ANQGSEA. V gave up 6 bases and J gave up 1 base, with 17 bases separating them. The CDR3 covers 15 residues. The CDR3 sequence is CSVAFSAEGTDTQYF. The CDR3 DNA is TGCAGCGTCGCCTTTTCAGCGGAGGGCACAGATACGCAGTATTTT.

The chain links TRBV5-4 to TRBJ2-7; 7 bases align to TRBD2. There are 16 residues in the CDR3. Germline V lookup: CDR1 SGHNT, CDR2 YYREEE (reference sequence). Trimming took 0 bases from V and 7 from J; bases not matched to a gene: 13. DNA for the CDR3: TGTGCCAGCAGCTTGGCCGTGGCGGGAGTTCCTCGGGAGCAGTACTTC. This sequence encodes CASSLAVAGVPREQYF.

The V and J genes are TRBV10-3 and TRBJ1-3; D is undetermined. Germline CDR1 reads ENHRY; CDR2 reads SYGVKD. Trimming shortened V by 7 bases and J by 4 bases, and 11 bases separated the two germline ends. This CDR3 contains 13 residues. Here the CDR3 DNA reads TGTGCCATCACGGCGATTTCGGGAAACACCATATATTTT. This codes for CAITAISGNTIYF.

This clone was seen only once. The chain is built from TRBV11-2 and TRBJ2-5; D gene unclear. Germline values: CDR1 SGHAT, CDR2 FQNNGV. V lost 5 bases to trimming and J lost 5 bases, with 6 bases between them. This CDR3 comprises 11 residues. The CDR3 spells CASSGYETQYF. The CDR3, as DNA: TGTGCCAGCAGCGGTTATGAGACCCAGTACTTC.

This CDR3 reads CASSSDRSNYEQYF. CDR3 in DNA: TGTGCCAGCAGCTCGGACAGGAGCAACTACGAGCAGTACTTC. The chain joins TRBV11-1 to TRBJ2-7; 7 bases align to TRBD1. This CDR3 has 14 amino acids. From germline, CDR1 is SGHAT and CDR2 FQDESV (reference sequence). The junction had 6 bases not matched to a gene; V was cut back by 4 bases and J by 3 bases.

The chain joins TRBV12-5 to TRBJ2-1; 12 nucleotides line up with TRBD1. Trimming at V came to 5 bases and at J to 11 bases, leaving 7 bases not matched to a gene. The CDR3 contains 14 residues. Germline-derived CDR1 and CDR2 are LGHNT and FRNRAP. The CDR3 DNA reads as TGTGCTAGTGGTCCCCCGGGACAGGGGGCTCAGCAGTTCTTC. It specifies CASGPPGQGAQQFF. The whole variable domain, filled in from reference TRBV12-5 and TRBJ2-1, reads DARVTQTPRHKVTEMGQEVTMRCQPILGHNTVFWYRQTMMQGLELLAYFRNRAPLDDSGMPKDRFSAEMPDATLATLKIQPSEPRDSAVYFCASGPPGQGAQQFFGPGTRLTVL.

This chain's CDR3 is CAWSRQNTGELFF. CDR3 DNA: TGTGCCTGGAGCCGACAGAACACCGGGGAGCTGTTTTTT. The genes are TRBV30 and TRBJ2-2, with D uncertain. Deletions cut 3 bases from V and 1 base from J, with 6 bases between. CDR3 length: 13 amino acids. Germline lookup yields CDR1 GTSNPN and CDR2 SVGIG (reference sequence).

This clone occurred a few times. The chain employs TRBV6-4 and TRBJ1-1; 9 nucleotides line up with TRBD1. Germline-derived CDR1 and CDR2 are MRHNA and SNTAGT. V lost 5 bases, J lost 6 bases, and 4 bases stayed unmatched. This CDR3 spans 13 amino acids. This chain's CDR3 is CASSRDRDAEAFF. Written as DNA, the CDR3 is TGTGCCAGCAGTAGGGACAGGGACGCTGAAGCTTTCTTT.

The V call is TRBV25-1, the J call TRBJ2-2; 10 nucleotides line up with TRBD1. This CDR3 region has 15 residues. V gave up 2 bases and J gave up 3 bases; unmatched junction bases: 0. Germline CDR1 MGHDK, CDR2 SYGVNS. CDR3 coding DNA: TGTGCCAGCAGTGAAGGACAGGGGGACACCGGGGAGCTGTTTTTT. Protein sequence: CASSEGQGDTGELFF. The complete variable domain, with remaining parts taken from reference TRBV25-1 and TRBJ2-2, reads EADIYQTPRYLVIGTGKKITLECSQTMGHDKMYWYQQDPGMELHLIHYSYGVNSTEKGDLSSESTVSRIRTEHFPLTLESARPSHTSQYLCASSEGQGDTGELFFGEGSRLTVL.

The genes are TRBV4-1 and TRBJ2-1, with TRBD2 matching 8 bases. Trimming cost V 1 base and J 5 bases; bases outside gene matches: 10. This CDR3 has 17 amino acids. Germline assignment: CDR1 MGHRA and CDR2 YSYEKL. CDR3 nucleotide sequence: TGCGCCAGCAGCCAAGTCGCCGGTGGTAGCGGGAACAATGAGCAGTTCTTC. Its translation: CASSQVAGGSGNNEQFF.

This clone was seen once. V and J are TRBV7-3 and TRBJ2-1; D is perhaps TRBD1 (6 bases). V lost 5 bases and J 8 bases, leaving 13 bases between the germline ends. Germline assignment: CDR1 SGHTA and CDR2 FQGTGA. The CDR3 extends over 13 amino acids. The CDR3 region is CASSQNRVHEQFF. In DNA form, the CDR3 reads TGTGCCAGCAGCCAGAACAGGGTTCATGAGCAGTTCTTC.

The chain couples TRBV7-2 to TRBJ1-2, with TRBD1 identical over 7 bases. The germline gives CDR1 SGHTA, CDR2 FQGNSA. V lost 1 base and J lost 7; bases outside the gene matches: 15. This CDR3 is 17 amino acids long. The CDR3, as DNA: TGTGCCAGCAGCTTAGAAGGAGGGGGACAGAGGGCGAGTGGCTACACCTTC. This gives the protein CASSLEGGGQRASGYTF.

The chain combines TRBV19 with TRBJ1-5; D not resolved. CDR1 and CDR2 (germline): LNHDA, SQIVND (reference sequence). Deletions cut 6 bases from V and 3 bases from J, with 12 bases between. The CDR3 covers 14 residues. The CDR3 coding sequence is TGTGCCAGTAGGGAACGGGTGAACAATCAGCCCCAGCATTTT. This codes for CASRERVNNQPQHF. Complete variable domain (other parts from reference TRBV19 and TRBJ1-5): DGGITQSPKYLFRKEGQNVTLSCEQNLNHDAMYWYRQDPGQGLRLIYYSQIVNDFQKGDIAEGYSVSREKKESFPLTVTSAQKNPTAFYLCASRERVNNQPQHFGDGTRLSIL.